One and the same sample provided the 27 T cell receptor beta chains below, sequenced in a study of OX40 agonist ivuxolimab in advanced cancers. The method was immunoSEQ multiplex PCR; TCRdb's version includes in-frame clones alone and lacks a portion of them. The sample shows 63,000 or so clones, roughly 80% of them seen only once. The sample in question was CD4+ or CD8+ T cells sorted from blood, obtained in a trial of the OX40 agonist ivuxolimab. The source of these receptors is an adult with an advanced solid tumor such as melanoma, head and neck, liver or kidney cancer.

J is TRBJ2-3 and V is TRBV27; D is undetermined. The CDR3 has 16 residues. CDR1 is MNHEY, CDR2 SMNVEV, per germline (reference sequence). V lost 6 bases and J lost 0, with 16 bases in between. The CDR3 sequence: CASSRLVSLSTDTQYF. CDR3 nucleotides: TGTGCCAGCAGCCGCCTGGTGAGCCTTAGCACAGATACGCAGTATTTT.

V gene TRBV28 combines with J gene TRBJ1-2; no definite D call. The V gene lost 3 bases and the J gene lost 4 bases, with 6 bases spanning the gap. Looked up from germline, CDR1 is MDHEN and CDR2 is SYDVKM. The CDR3 length is 12 residues. The CDR3 spells CASSLASYGYTF. The CDR3, as DNA: TGTGCCAGCAGTTTGGCCAGCTATGGCTACACCTTC.

The chain joins TRBV10-3 to TRBJ2-5, with D perhaps being TRBD1 or TRBD2 (5 bases each). Per the germline V gene, CDR1 is ENHRY and CDR2 is SYGVKD. The CDR3 has 14 amino acids. V was shortened by 3 bases and J by 1 base, with 9 bases between the two germline ends. The CDR3 sequence: CAISEWGTQETQYF. The DNA for the CDR3 is TGTGCCATCAGTGAATGGGGGACCCAAGAGACCCAGTACTTC.

The genes are TRBV19 and TRBJ1-6; the match to TRBD1 covers 9 bases. The V segment lost 5 bases and the J segment 6 bases; nucleotides outside the gene matches: 5. Germline V gene lookup returns CDR1 LNHDA and CDR2 SQIVND (reference sequence). The CDR3 is made up of 15 amino acids. CDR3 sequence: CASSADRGANSPLHF. CDR3 coding DNA: TGTGCCAGTAGTGCGGACAGGGGAGCTAATTCACCCCTCCACTTT.

V gene TRBV29-1 combines with J gene TRBJ2-5; 7 positions agree with TRBD1. V shed 3 bases and J 7 bases; nucleotides not matched to a gene: 8. CDR3 length: 13 amino acids. Germline V gene sequence: CDR1 SQVTM, CDR2 ANQGSEA. CDR3 region: CSVERTGIGTQYF. The CDR3 DNA is TGCAGCGTTGAGAGGACAGGTATCGGGACCCAGTACTTC.

The chain links TRBV2 to TRBJ1-5; no reliable D call. V gave up 7 bases and J gave up 0 bases, with 7 bases separating them. Germline V gives CDR1 SNHLY, CDR2 FYNNEI. The CDR3 sequence is 13 residues long. This chain's CDR3 is CASTPSSNQPQHF. The CDR3 DNA reads as TGTGCCAGCACGCCCAGTAGCAATCAGCCCCAGCATTTT.

The table lists this clone with a count of one. The chain recombines TRBV11-2 with TRBJ2-2; D is ambiguous. V lost 2 bases and J 7 bases, leaving 11 bases between the germline ends. Germline CDR1 and CDR2: SGHAT and FQNNGV. This CDR3 has 14 residues. The CDR3 loop is CASSLNRARGELFF. The DNA for the CDR3 is TGTGCCAGCAGCTTAAACCGGGCCCGCGGGGAGCTGTTTTTT.

The chain carries TRBV28 and TRBJ2-7; D unclear. Trimming shortened V by 3 bases and J by 5 bases, and 14 bases separated the two germline ends. From germline, CDR1 is MDHEN and CDR2 SYDVKM. CDR3 size: 14 residues. CDR3 coding DNA: TGTGCCAGCAGTTTGCCCGGCCCTGAGGACGAGCAGTACTTC. The encoded protein is CASSLPGPEDEQYF.

The chain uses TRBV14 and TRBJ1-3; D call uncertain. The CDR3 has 15 amino acids. Trimming left V 0 bases short and J 6 bases short, with 12 bases between. From germline, CDR1 is SGHDN and CDR2 FVKESK. CDR3 DNA sequence: TGTGCCAGCAGCCAAGATCTCAGAACCCTAAACACCATATATTTT. Its protein product is CASSQDLRTLNTIYF.

CDR3: CAIAGTSYNEQFF. The CDR3 DNA sequence: TGTGCCATCGCCGGGACGTCTTACAATGAGCAGTTCTTC. The rearrangement uses TRBV10-3 and TRBJ2-1, with D perhaps TRBD1 or TRBD2 (5 bases each). V lost 8 bases to trimming and J lost 4 bases, with 12 bases between them. CDR3 length equals 13 residues. From germline, CDR1 is ENHRY and CDR2 SYGVKD.

This clone has more than one count but fewer than ten. CDR3: CASSKRGEYNEQFF. CDR3 nucleotides: TGCGCCAGCAGTAAGCGGGGGGAATACAATGAGCAGTTCTTC. V is TRBV5-1 and J is TRBJ2-1; 9 bases align to TRBD2. Germline loops: CDR1 SGHRS, CDR2 YFSETQ. V lost 5 bases to trimming and J lost 4 bases; unmatched junction nucleotides: 4. The CDR3 consists of 14 residues.

This rearrangement joins TRBV5-1 to TRBJ2-3; D is unresolved. V was shortened by 0 bases and J by 1 base, with 9 bases between the two germline ends. CDR1 SGHRS and CDR2 YFSETQ come from the germline V gene. This CDR3 is 15 amino acids long. The CDR3 DNA follows: TGCGCCAGCAGCTTGGACGGCACCGGCACAGATACGCAGTATTTT. Its protein is CASSLDGTGTDTQYF.

This sequence joins TRBV2 and TRBJ2-1, with D hard to call. The V gene's germline CDR1 is SNHLY and CDR2 FYNNEI. The CDR3 totals 14 residues. Deletions cut 6 bases from V and 1 base from J, with 10 bases between. In DNA form, the CDR3 reads TGTGCCAGCAGCTCGGCTGGGTCCTACAATGAGCAGTTCTTC. Protein product: CASSSAGSYNEQFF.

The chain joins TRBV7-2 to TRBJ2-1; possibly TRBD1 for D (6 bases). The CDR3 runs to 16 residues. Between the trimmed V and J ends, which lost 5 bases and 7 bases, there was a span of 21 bases. The germline CDR1 and CDR2 sequences are SGHTA and FQGNSA. This chain's CDR3 is CASSLLLTGLGNEQFF. The CDR3 bases are TGTGCCAGCAGCCTCCTCCTTACAGGGTTGGGTAATGAGCAGTTCTTC. The full variable domain, its missing parts supplied by reference TRBV7-2 and TRBJ2-1, is GAGVSQSPSNKVTEKGKDVELRCDPISGHTALYWYRQSLGQGLEFLIYFQGNSAPDKSGLPSDRFSAERTGGSVSTLTIQRTQQEDSAVYLCASSLLLTGLGNEQFFGPGTRLTVL.

CDR3 DNA: TGCGCCAGCAGTGATAGGACAAACACCCAAGCTTTCTTT. Translated, it gives CASSDRTNTQAFF. V usage is TRBV10-2 and J usage is TRBJ1-1; the D gene is possibly TRBD1 (5 bases). With 3 bases removed from V and 9 bases from J, the gap between germline ends came to 14 bases. The germline V gene has CDR1 WSHSY and CDR2 SAAADI. The CDR3 extends over 13 amino acids.

V gene TRBV5-1 combines with J gene TRBJ2-5; D tentatively reads TRBD1 or TRBD2 (5 bases each). Germline V gene sequence: CDR1 SGHRS, CDR2 YFSETQ. Between the trimmed V and J ends, which lost 4 bases and 4 bases, there was a span of 11 bases. CDR3 length: 13 amino acids. This CDR3 is CASSRSGTETQYF. DNA of the CDR3: TGCGCCAGCAGCAGGTCGGGGACAGAGACCCAGTACTTC.

The chain is built from TRBV5-4 and TRBJ2-5; 9 bases match TRBD1. The CDR3 has 14 residues. From germline, CDR1 is SGHNT and CDR2 YYREEE (reference sequence). Losses at the gene ends were 6 bases for V and 4 bases for J; bases not matched to a gene: 7. CDR3 nucleotides: TGTGCCAGCACCAATTACAGGGGGCGAGAGACCCAGTACTTC. It specifies CASTNYRGRETQYF.

This chain uses TRBV11-2 with TRBJ2-3; 10 bases fit TRBD1. The CDR3 totals 15 residues. Germline V lookup: CDR1 SGHAT, CDR2 FQNNGV. With 3 bases clipped from V and 4 bases from J, the junction kept 4 bases outside the gene matches. CDR3 DNA: TGTGCCAGCAGCTTCGACAGGGGGCGGTCAGATACGCAGTATTTT. Its translation: CASSFDRGRSDTQYF.

CDR3 nucleotide sequence: TGTGCCAGCAGCCCCCTCCGTAGACAGCTCACTAACTATGGCTACACCTTC. It specifies CASSPLRRQLTNYGYTF. This rearrangement joins TRBV5-6 to TRBJ1-2, with a weak D call TRBD1 (5 bases). CDR3 length: 17 residues. Germline V CDR1 and CDR2: SGHDT, YYEEEE. The germline V and J ends were trimmed by 4 bases and 0 bases, with 19 bases remaining between them.

This clone appeared a single time. This chain connects TRBV12-5 to TRBJ2-1; 10 bases map to TRBD1. Losses at the gene ends were 2 bases for V and 3 bases for J; bases not matched to a gene: 1. This CDR3 has 15 amino acids. Germline V CDR1 and CDR2: LGHNT, FRNRAP. The CDR3 spells CASGLWTGGYNEQFF. In DNA, the CDR3 is TGTGCTAGTGGTTTGTGGACAGGGGGCTACAATGAGCAGTTCTTC.

This clone was detected only once. The chain links TRBV7-9 to TRBJ1-1; D not resolved. The CDR3 consists of 14 residues. The germline CDR1 and CDR2 sequences are SEHNR and FQNEAQ (reference sequence). V was shortened by 1 base and J by 4 bases, with 10 bases between the two germline ends. The CDR3 reads CASSLEVRGTEAFF. The CDR3 DNA sequence: TGTGCCAGCAGCTTAGAGGTTCGGGGCACTGAAGCTTTCTTT. The complete variable domain, with remaining parts taken from reference TRBV7-9 and TRBJ1-1, reads DTGVSQNPRHKITKRGQNVTFRCDPISEHNRLYWYRQTLGQGPEFLTYFQNEAQLEKSRLLSDRFSAERPKGSFSTLEIQRTEQGDSAMYLCASSLEVRGTEAFFGQGTRLTVV.

The chain employs TRBV28 and TRBJ1-1, with no clear D. This CDR3 has 11 amino acids. Germline V gives CDR1 MDHEN, CDR2 SYDVKM. V lost 2 bases and J lost 5, with 3 bases in between. The CDR3 nucleotides are TGTGCCAGCAGTTTACGGACTGAAGCTTTCTTT. Translating it yields CASSLRTEAFF.

Only one count was recorded for this clone. The rearrangement links TRBV7-9 to TRBJ2-7; 12 nucleotides match TRBD1. Germline CDR1 is SEHNR and CDR2 is FQNEAQ (reference sequence). V trimming: 1 base; J trimming: 6 bases; junction bases outside the gene matches: 4. This CDR3 is 15 amino acids long. The CDR3 is CASSLVGTGGGEQYF. CDR3 sequence (DNA): TGTGCCAGCAGCTTAGTTGGGACAGGGGGCGGCGAGCAGTACTTC.

This chain links TRBV29-1 with TRBJ2-1, with 8 bases fitting TRBD2. CDR3 length: 13 amino acids. CDR1 and CDR2 from the germline V gene are SQVTM and ANQGSEA. The V and J ends lost 6 bases and 0 bases, in that order; junction bases with no gene match: 1. DNA of the CDR3: TGCAGCGTAGGGACTAGCTCCTACAATGAGCAGTTCTTC. It is translated as CSVGTSSYNEQFF.

The rearrangement uses TRBV7-3 and TRBJ2-7; D possibly corresponds to TRBD1 (5 bases). This CDR3 contains 12 residues. Germline CDR1 is SGHTA and CDR2 is FQGTGA. Deletions cut 5 bases from V and 4 bases from J, with 9 bases between. This CDR3 reads CASSTRVYEQYF. CDR3 sequence (DNA): TGTGCCAGCAGCACCAGGGTTTACGAGCAGTACTTC.

The chain combines TRBV9 with TRBJ2-7; 8 bases are shared with TRBD1. Germline CDR1 reads SGDLS; CDR2 reads YYNGEE. The junction had 8 bases not matched to a gene; V was cut back by 2 bases and J by 4 bases. The CDR3 extends over 15 amino acids. In DNA form, the CDR3 reads TGTGCCAGCAGCGTTAGCCAGGGGGCTGGGTACGAGCAGTACTTC. Translating it yields CASSVSQGAGYEQYF.

The genes are TRBV29-1 and TRBJ2-1; D call uncertain. This CDR3 spans 11 amino acids. The germline V gene encodes CDR1 SQVTM and CDR2 ANQGSEA. Between the trimmed V and J ends, which lost 4 bases and 5 bases, there was a span of 6 bases. The CDR3 coding sequence is TGCAGCGTTGGCACAAACAATGAGCAGTTCTTC. This codes for CSVGTNNEQFF.